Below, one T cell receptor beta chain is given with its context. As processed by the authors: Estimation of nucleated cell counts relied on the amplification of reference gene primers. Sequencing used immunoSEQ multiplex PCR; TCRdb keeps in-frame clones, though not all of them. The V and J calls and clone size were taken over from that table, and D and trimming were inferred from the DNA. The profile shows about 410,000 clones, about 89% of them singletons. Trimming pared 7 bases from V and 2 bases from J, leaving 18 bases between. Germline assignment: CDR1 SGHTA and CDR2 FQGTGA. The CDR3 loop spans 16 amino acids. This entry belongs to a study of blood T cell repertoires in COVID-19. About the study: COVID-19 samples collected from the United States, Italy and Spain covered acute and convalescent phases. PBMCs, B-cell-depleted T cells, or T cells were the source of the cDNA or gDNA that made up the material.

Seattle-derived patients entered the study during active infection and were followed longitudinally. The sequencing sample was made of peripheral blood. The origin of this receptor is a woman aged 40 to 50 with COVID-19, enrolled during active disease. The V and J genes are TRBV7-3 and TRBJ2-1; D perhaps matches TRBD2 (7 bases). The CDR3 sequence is CASTRLGGGTYNEQFF. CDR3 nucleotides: TGTGCCAGCACCCGTCTAGGGGGGGGGACCTACAATGAGCAGTTCTTC.